This record looks at one T cell receptor beta chain sequence and its context. CDR3 length: 11 amino acids. The V gene's germline CDR1 is MNHNY and CDR2 SVGAGI (reference sequence). V gave up 11 bases and J gave up 6 bases; unmatched junction bases: 4. How the authors handled the data: Estimation of nucleated cell counts was performed using reference gene primer amplification. TCRdb's table, derived via immunoSEQ multiplex PCR, lists solely in-frame clones and lacks some. That table is the source of V, J and clone size, and D and trimming were worked out from the DNA. The table has 110,000 or so clones, less than 85% seen once. The data were taken from a study of blood T cell repertoires in COVID-19. About the study: T cells, B-cell-depleted T cells, or PBMCs supplied cDNA or gDNA.

The receptor was isolated from a middle-aged man with acute or convalescent COVID-19. The chain employs TRBV6-6 and TRBJ1-1; 9 nucleotides agree with TRBD1. The sequencing sample was made of peripheral blood. The CDR3 bases are TGTGCCGTGGGACAGGGCCCTGAAGCTTTCTTT. This translates into CAVGQGPEAFF.